This TCR beta chain was retrieved from a study of OX40 agonist ivuxolimab in advanced cancers. Study-wide background: With a range of roughly 20 to 80, age averaged approximately 55 years, and 75% to 90% were male. Study-wide results and caveats: CD8+ T cells averaged more expanded clones than CD4+.

TCRdb's table, derived via immunoSEQ multiplex PCR, lists solely in-frame clones and lacks some. This sample has tens of thousands of clones, with just under 90% found just once. A remark on this clone: The antigen remains unidentified.

This CDR3 is built from 14 residues. Trimming took 2 bases from V and 4 from J, leaving 12 bases between them. The germline CDR1 and CDR2 sequences are SGHDT and YYEEEE. This TCR derives from an adult with an advanced solid tumor such as melanoma, head and neck, liver or kidney cancer. Sequenced here: CD4+ or CD8+ T cells sorted from blood, sampled in a trial of the OX40 agonist ivuxolimab. The rearrangement joins TRBV5-6 to TRBJ1-2; D possibly corresponds to TRBD1 (5 bases). The CDR3 nucleotides read TGTGCCAGCAGCTTTATTTCAGGGTCCTATGGCTACACCTTC. It translates to CASSFISGSYGYTF. Looking up the rest from reference TRBV5-6 and TRBJ1-2 gives the full variable domain: DAGVTQSPTHLIKTRGQQVTLRCSPKSGHDTVSWYQQALGQGPQFIFQYYEEEERQRGNFPDRFSGHQFPNYSSELNVNALLLGDSALYLCASSFISGSYGYTFGSGTRLTVV.